These 23 T cell receptor beta chains share one sample of origin, sequenced in a study of blood T cell repertoires in COVID-19. Libraries were prepared by immunoSEQ multiplex PCR; TCRdb keeps only in-frame clonotypes and omits some of them. The data hold around 180,000 clones, with 85% observed a single time. Sequenced material: peripheral blood. Receptors were obtained from a person aged 70 to 85 with COVID-19, enrolled during active disease.

The chain is built from TRBV6-5 and TRBJ1-1; D gene unclear. In germline, CDR1 is MNHEY, CDR2 SVGAGI. Deletions cut 5 bases from V and 7 bases from J, with 11 bases between. The CDR3 loop spans 12 amino acids. The CDR3 reads CASSNTPGEAFF. The CDR3 DNA follows: TGTGCCAGCAGTAACACCCCGGGTGAAGCTTTCTTT.

The chain employs TRBV19 and TRBJ1-5, with D possibly being TRBD1 (6 bases). CDR3 length: 18 amino acids. V lost 6 bases and J 0 bases, leaving 21 bases between the germline ends. Germline V gene lookup returns CDR1 LNHDA and CDR2 SQIVND (reference sequence). The DNA for the CDR3 is TGTGCCAGTAGGCCCGGGGGGCGAGGGTCGTATAGCAATCAGCCCCAGCATTTT. It encodes CASRPGGRGSYSNQPQHF.

The chain uses TRBV2 and TRBJ2-7; D is possibly TRBD1 (6 bases). The germline V gene encodes CDR1 SNHLY and CDR2 FYNNEI. The V gene lost 6 bases and the J gene lost 9 bases, with 18 bases spanning the gap. This CDR3 spans 13 amino acids. The CDR3 bases are TGTGCCAGCAGAAAGGGTTTGGGACAAGGGCAGTACTTC. It yields the protein CASRKGLGQGQYF.

The V call is TRBV3-1 (or the pseudogene TRBV3-2), the J call TRBJ1-5; 8 bases line up with TRBD1. Germline trimming cut 10 bases from V and 2 bases from J; bases unmatched to any gene: 10. Looked up from germline, CDR1 is LGHDT and CDR2 is YNNKEL (reference sequence). CDR3 length: 15 amino acids. CDR3 in DNA: TGTGCCACTACGGACAGGGATCGGGGCAATCAGCCCCAGCATTTT. Encoded protein: CATTDRDRGNQPQHF.

V is TRBV5-1 and J is TRBJ2-3; 8 bases map to TRBD2. This CDR3 has 15 amino acids. V lost 4 bases, J lost 6 bases, and 10 bases stayed unmatched. Germline V lookup: CDR1 SGHRS, CDR2 YFSETQ. The CDR3 DNA sequence: TGCGCCAGCAGCCCCCTACGGGGGGGAACGGATACGCAGTATTTT. Its protein product is CASSPLRGGTDTQYF. Combining the CDR3 with reference TRBV5-1 and TRBJ2-3 gives the whole variable domain KAGVTQTPRYLIKTRGQQVTLSCSPISGHRSVSWYQQTPGQGLQFLFEYFSETQRNKGNFPGRFSGRQFSNSRSEMNVSTLELGDSALYLCASSPLRGGTDTQYFGPGTRLTVL.

This rearrangement joins TRBV28 to TRBJ1-6, with 8 bases identical to TRBD1. The J segment lost 10 bases and the V segment lost 5 bases, leaving 10 bases of the junction unmatched. This CDR3 comprises 15 residues. CDR1 and CDR2 from the germline V gene are MDHEN and SYDVKM. The CDR3, as DNA: TGTGCCAGCAGTCTACTAGGACAGGGAAACTCACCCCTCCACTTT. It translates to CASSLLGQGNSPLHF.

J is TRBJ2-1 and V is TRBV19; 16 bases match TRBD2. V lost 0 bases and J lost 13; bases outside the gene matches: 3. Germline CDR1 reads LNHDA; CDR2 reads SQIVND (reference sequence). The CDR3 totals 15 residues. The CDR3 protein is CASSIEGTSGRAQFF. CDR3 DNA sequence: TGTGCCAGTAGTATAGAGGGGACTAGCGGGAGGGCCCAGTTCTTC.

The chain combines TRBV3-1 (or the pseudogene TRBV3-2) with TRBJ2-3; D is unresolved. Germline V lookup: CDR1 LGHDT, CDR2 YNNKEL (reference sequence). V was shortened by 1 base and J by 5 bases, with 7 bases between the two germline ends. The CDR3 sequence is 13 residues long. The CDR3, as DNA: TGTGCCAGCAGCCAAGTTTTAGTAGATACGCAGTATTTT. Protein sequence: CASSQVLVDTQYF.

This rearrangement joins TRBV12-3 or TRBV12-4 to TRBJ2-7, with TRBD2 as a possible D gene (6 bases). The V and J ends lost 3 bases and 2 bases respectively, with 8 bases between them. The CDR3 runs 13 residues. The CDR3 spells CASSLGGPYEQYF. The CDR3 nucleotides are TGTGCCAGCAGTTTGGGGGGACCCTACGAGCAGTACTTC.

This chain uses TRBV6-2 or TRBV6-3 with TRBJ1-1; D may be TRBD1 (6 bases). Germline CDR1 is MNHEY and CDR2 is SVGEGT. V was clipped by 4 bases and J by 5 bases, with 14 bases between them. There are 14 residues in the CDR3. The CDR3 protein is CASSLLRGGTEAFF. CDR3 DNA sequence: TGTGCCAGCAGTTTACTCAGGGGTGGTACTGAAGCTTTCTTT.

CDR3 residues: CASSYRWNQPQHF. The CDR3 nucleotides read TGTGCCAGCAGTTACCGGTGGAATCAGCCCCAGCATTTT. This chain joins TRBV6-5 and TRBJ1-5; D not resolved. Germline V lookup: CDR1 MNHEY, CDR2 SVGAGI. This CDR3 is 13 amino acids long. V shed 2 bases and J shed 4 bases, with 6 bases lying between them.

The rearrangement uses TRBV30 and TRBJ1-2; TRBD1 matches 12 bases. The CDR3 has 15 amino acids. Per the germline V gene, CDR1 is GTSNPN and CDR2 is SVGIG (reference sequence). V shed 2 bases and J 7 bases; nucleotides not matched to a gene: 8. CDR3 coding DNA: TGTGCCTGGAGTTCGGGACAGGGGGCAGTCGGTGGCTACACCTTC. Protein sequence: CAWSSGQGAVGGYTF.

The chain has TRBV7-3 and TRBJ2-2, with a weak D call TRBD1 (7 bases). Germline CDR1 reads SGHTA; CDR2 reads FQGTGA. The V gene lost 1 base and the J gene lost 2 bases, with 23 bases spanning the gap. The CDR3 sequence is 20 residues long. In DNA, the CDR3 is TGTGCCAGCAGCTTAAAAGGAGGGGTTAGGAGGGACAGAAACACCGGGGAGCTGTTTTTT. Its translation: CASSLKGGVRRDRNTGELFF.

This clone was counted once. The V call is TRBV28, the J call TRBJ2-7; TRBD1 agrees at 7 bases. The trim removed 6 bases at V and 2 bases at J, leaving 10 bases unmatched. Germline CDR1 is MDHEN and CDR2 is SYDVKM. This CDR3 is built from 15 residues. This chain's CDR3 is CASRGTEGDPYEQYF. CDR3 coding DNA: TGTGCCAGCAGAGGGACAGAGGGGGACCCCTACGAGCAGTACTTC.

The gene calls are TRBV6-5 and TRBJ2-7, with a possible D match to TRBD2 (6 bases). Germline V gives CDR1 MNHEY, CDR2 SVGAGI. CDR3 size: 10 residues. V lost 11 bases and J 6 bases, leaving 11 bases between the germline ends. CDR3 DNA: TGTGCCCCCCGGAGGGGCGAGCAGTACTTC. Its protein product is CAPRRGEQYF.

This chain connects TRBV7-6 to TRBJ2-1; weak D call: TRBD1 (6 bases). The germline V and J ends were trimmed by 5 bases and 0 bases, with 11 bases remaining between them. The CDR3 contains 15 residues. Per the germline V gene, CDR1 is SGHVS and CDR2 is FNYEAQ. The CDR3 protein is CASSQQGISYNEQFF. For the CDR3, the DNA is TGTGCCAGCAGCCAACAGGGCATCTCCTACAATGAGCAGTTCTTC.

The chain links TRBV3-1 (or the pseudogene TRBV3-2) to TRBJ1-4; D is ambiguous. V was shortened by 5 bases and J by 6 bases, with 13 bases between the two germline ends. This CDR3 spans 14 amino acids. Looked up from germline, CDR1 is LGHDT and CDR2 is YNNKEL (reference sequence). CDR3 in amino acids: CASSFRSGHEKLFF. CDR3 coding DNA: TGTGCCAGCAGCTTCCGGAGCGGTCATGAAAAACTGTTTTTT.

The CDR3 is CASSFDRGAGQPQHF. CDR3 coding DNA: TGTGCCAGCAGCTTCGACAGGGGGGCAGGGCAGCCCCAGCATTTT. This chain joins TRBV5-5 and TRBJ1-5; TRBD1 matches 9 bases. Trimming at V came to 2 bases and at J to 7 bases, leaving 7 bases not matched to a gene. The CDR3 sequence is 15 residues long. The germline CDR1 and CDR2 sequences are SGHKS and YYEKEE (reference sequence).

The rearrangement uses TRBV6-6 and TRBJ2-3, with D possibly TRBD2 on 6 matching bases. Germline V gene data show CDR1 as MNHNY and CDR2 as SVGAGI (reference sequence). The CDR3 contains 15 residues. The germline V and J ends were trimmed by 6 bases and 3 bases, with 16 bases remaining between them. DNA for the CDR3: TGTGCCAGCAGCCTCGGCCTGGGGGGAACAGATACGCAGTATTTT. Protein sequence: CASSLGLGGTDTQYF.

This chain uses TRBV7-9 with TRBJ2-1; 7 bases agree with TRBD2. V dropped 1 base and J dropped 6; count of bases not matched to a gene: 3. CDR1 is SEHNR, CDR2 FQNEAQ, per germline (reference sequence). The CDR3 is 14 amino acids. The CDR3 nucleotides read TGTGCCAGCAGCTTAGAAGCTAGCGGCAATGAGCAGTTCTTC. Its translation: CASSLEASGNEQFF.

The chain recombines TRBV28 with TRBJ1-4; D perhaps matches TRBD1 (5 bases). V lost 1 base and J 4 bases, leaving 10 bases between the germline ends. The CDR3 extends over 15 amino acids. Germline lookup yields CDR1 MDHEN and CDR2 SYDVKM. Here the CDR3 DNA reads TGTGCCAGCAGTTTATTAGTAGGGGATAATGAAAAACTGTTTTTT. This sequence encodes CASSLLVGDNEKLFF.

The rearrangement joins TRBV9 to TRBJ1-1, with 8 bases matching TRBD1. Germline CDR1 and CDR2: SGDLS and YYNGEE. The ends lost 3 bases at V and 5 bases at J; junction bases unmatched: 12. This CDR3 contains 16 residues. The CDR3 loop reads CASSATTGGVRTEAFF. As DNA, the CDR3 is TGTGCCAGCAGCGCTACTACAGGGGGTGTGCGGACTGAAGCTTTCTTT. The full variable domain, completed using reference TRBV9 and TRBJ1-1, is DSGVTQTPKHLITATGQRVTLRCSPRSGDLSVYWYQQSLDQGLQFLIQYYNGEERAKGNILERFSAQQFPDLHSELNLSSLELGDSALYFCASSATTGGVRTEAFFGQGTRLTVV.

The rearrangement uses TRBV27 and TRBJ2-1; 12 bases are a match to TRBD2. The CDR3 has 18 amino acids. From germline, CDR1 is MNHEY and CDR2 SMNVEV (reference sequence). Trimming took 4 bases from V and 1 from J; bases not matched to a gene: 8. The CDR3 loop is CASSSGLAGGGSYNEQFF. The CDR3 DNA reads TGTGCCAGCAGTTCGGGACTAGCGGGCGGGGGGTCCTACAATGAGCAGTTCTTC.